A single sample is the source of the 6 T cell receptor beta chains below, sequenced in a study of T cell responses to AZD1222 COVID-19 vaccine. Using immunoSEQ multiplex PCR, the repertoire was profiled, and TCRdb retains in-frame clones only, with some absent. The sample includes about 120,000 clones, 80% to 95% of them seen just once. This specimen consisted of peripheral blood, obtained 28 days after the second dose of the MenACWY control vaccine. The receptors were sampled from an adult who received the MenACWY meningococcal vaccine as a control.

The chain couples TRBV5-5 to TRBJ2-5; D gene uncertain. The V gene lost 3 bases and the J gene lost 1 base, with 10 bases spanning the gap. Per germline, CDR1 SGHKS and CDR2 YYEKEE (reference sequence). CDR3 length: 14 amino acids. CDR3 protein: CASSSWGPQETQYF. CDR3 nucleotides: TGTGCCAGCAGCTCGTGGGGTCCCCAAGAGACCCAGTACTTC.

This clone was seen a few times. The V and J genes are TRBV27 and TRBJ1-4; TRBD1 matches 9 bases. V dropped 6 bases and J dropped 2; count of bases not matched to a gene: 13. The V gene's germline CDR1 is MNHEY and CDR2 SMNVEV (reference sequence). The CDR3 sequence is 18 residues long. The CDR3 spells CASRPGTGRAKTNEKLFF. The CDR3 DNA sequence: TGTGCCAGCAGGCCCGGGACAGGGCGGGCGAAGACTAATGAAAAACTGTTTTTT.

Only a few counts were recorded for this clone. This chain links TRBV28 with TRBJ1-5; D is unclear. Germline CDR1 and CDR2: MDHEN and SYDVKM. The CDR3 runs 13 residues. The ends were cut back, 7 bases at V and 6 bases at J, with 13 bases in the middle. The CDR3 sequence: CASISDSFQPQHF. CDR3 coding DNA: TGTGCCAGCATCAGCGACTCGTTTCAGCCCCAGCATTTT.

V gene TRBV30 combines with J gene TRBJ2-7; tentatively, D is TRBD1 or TRBD2 (7 bases each). V was trimmed by 3 bases and J by 4 bases, leaving 16 bases between them. CDR1 and CDR2 from the germline V gene are GTSNPN and SVGIG (reference sequence). The CDR3 runs 14 residues. The CDR3 spells CAWRGQGGRYEQYF. For the CDR3, the DNA is TGTGCCTGGAGAGGGCAGGGGGGGAGGTACGAGCAGTACTTC. The variable domain in full, completed from reference TRBV30 and TRBJ2-7, reads SQTIHQWPATLVQPVGSPLSLECTVEGTSNPNLYWYRQAAGRGLQLLFYSVGIGQISSEVPQNLSASRPQDRQFILSSKKLLLSDSGFYLCAWRGQGGRYEQYFGPGTRLTVT.

The count of this clone is one. CDR3 nucleotides: TGTGCCGGATCTTTAAGTTTGGAAAAATACAATGAGCAGTTCTTC. Translating it yields CAGSLSLEKYNEQFF. This sequence joins TRBV6-5 and TRBJ2-1, with D hard to call. Trimming cost V 11 bases and J 4 bases, with 21 bases left between them. Germline values: CDR1 MNHEY, CDR2 SVGAGI. CDR3 length equals 15 residues.

The rearrangement joins TRBV6-5 to TRBJ2-3; perhaps TRBD1 as D (6 bases). The CDR3 sequence is 14 residues long. The V gene lost 6 bases and the J gene lost 5 bases, with 15 bases spanning the gap. The germline gives CDR1 MNHEY, CDR2 SVGAGI. The CDR3 here is CASSNDGQRDTQYF. The DNA for the CDR3 is TGTGCCAGCAGCAACGACGGACAGCGAGATACGCAGTATTTT.